One and the same sample provided the 29 T cell receptor beta chains below, sequenced in a study of blood T cells in healthy people across ages. Next came a second PCR, run for about 6 to 12 cycles, which used a sample-barcoded 5' primer along with a J-beta primer mix. TCRdb reanalysed the 5' RACE reads using MiXCR and keeps one entry per CDR3 protein. This sample has around 900,000 distinct CDR3 sequences; approximately 50% occur once, and the top ten carry about 20%. Sequenced input: blood. The receptors originated from a woman aged 55-75 years in good health.

This clonotype was seen a few times. This chain connects TRBV29-1 to TRBJ2-7; TRBD2 agrees at 7 bases. This CDR3 is built from 13 residues. Germline V CDR1 and CDR2: SQVTM, ANQGSEA. V gave up 7 bases and J gave up 0 bases; unmatched junction bases: 6. The CDR3 loop is CSGLGGSSYEQYF. CDR3 nucleotides: TGCAGCGGCCTGGGCGGGAGCTCCTACGAGCAGTACTTC.

This clonotype was detected only a few times. The V gene is TRBV20-1, the J gene TRBJ2-1, with D possibly being TRBD2 (6 bases). The CDR3 has 15 residues. The germline CDR1 and CDR2 sequences are DFQATT and SNEGSKA (reference sequence). V dropped 5 bases and J dropped 10 bases, with 24 bases sitting between them. Here the CDR3 DNA reads TGCAGTGCTCCGCCGCCGGGAGCCGGGGGTAGGGAGCAGTTCTTC. Its protein product is CSAPPPGAGGREQFF.

The V gene is TRBV7-2, the J gene TRBJ2-7; TRBD2 is a possible D gene (7 bases). CDR1 SGHTA and CDR2 FQGNSA come from the germline V gene. This CDR3 contains 15 residues. V was cut by 5 bases and J by 3 bases, with 17 bases left in between. The CDR3 DNA follows: TGTGCCAGCAGCCTAGGGGGGGAGGGCCACTACGAGCAGTACTTC. Amino acid sequence: CASSLGGEGHYEQYF.

The chain carries TRBV10-3 and TRBJ2-5, with 7 bases that match TRBD1. Germline trimming cut 6 bases from V and 1 base from J; bases unmatched to any gene: 8. The CDR3 is made up of 15 amino acids. The germline CDR1 and CDR2 sequences are ENHRY and SYGVKD. CDR3 residues: CAIRSGQLSQETQYF. Here the CDR3 DNA reads TGTGCCATCAGATCGGGACAGTTGTCCCAAGAGACCCAGTACTTC.

The V and J genes are TRBV20-1 and TRBJ2-1; 10 bases fit TRBD2. Per the germline V gene, CDR1 is DFQATT and CDR2 is SNEGSKA (reference sequence). The J segment lost 2 bases and the V segment lost 3 bases, leaving 4 bases of the junction unmatched. The length of the CDR3 is 15 residues. CDR3 in amino acids: CSAREREGTYNEQFF. The CDR3 DNA reads TGCAGTGCTAGGGAGCGGGAGGGGACCTACAATGAGCAGTTCTTC.

V is TRBV6-1 and J is TRBJ2-7, with TRBD1 matching 10 bases. The CDR3 length is 15 residues. The V gene's germline CDR1 is MNHNS and CDR2 SASEGT. Trimming removed 10 bases from V and 1 base from J; junction bases left unmatched: 10. CDR3 in DNA: TGTGCCATCAAGACAGGGGGCGTTAATTCCTACGAGCAGTACTTC. Amino acids: CAIKTGGVNSYEQYF.

The chain joins TRBV11-2 to TRBJ2-4; maybe TRBD2 (5 bases). The J call could be wrong; TRBJ2-7 is a better fit for the DNA end. This CDR3 is 15 amino acids long. Germline V gives CDR1 SGHAT, CDR2 FQNNGV. This chain's CDR3 is CASSRSRGWNYEQYF. The CDR3 bases are TGTGCCAGCAGCCGTTCCCGGGGATGGAACTACGAGCAGTACTTC.

The V gene is TRBV7-2, the J gene TRBJ2-1; D may be TRBD2 (5 bases). V lost 7 bases to trimming and J lost 4 bases, with 17 bases between them. Germline CDR1 SGHTA, CDR2 FQGNSA. The CDR3 has 15 residues. DNA for the CDR3: TGTGCCAGCAACCCGAGCGGAAAGTCATACAATGAGCAGTTCTTC. Translated, it gives CASNPSGKSYNEQFF.

This chain links TRBV6-5 with TRBJ2-3, with 9 bases fitting TRBD1. This CDR3 contains 16 residues. The germline gives CDR1 MNHEY, CDR2 SVGAGI. With V trimmed by 4 bases and J by 3 bases, 8 bases remained unmatched. CDR3 nucleotides: TGTGCCAGCAGTTCTCGGGACAGGGTCCGGACAGATACGCAGTATTTT. It yields the protein CASSSRDRVRTDTQYF.

The V gene is TRBV7-9, the J gene TRBJ2-6; 9 bases align to TRBD1. The CDR3 extends over 18 amino acids. Germline V gene data show CDR1 as SEHNR and CDR2 as FQNEAQ (reference sequence). The trim removed 0 bases at V and 2 bases at J, leaving 5 bases unmatched. CDR3 sequence reads: CASSLAGQGLTGANVLTF. In nucleotides, the CDR3 is TGTGCCAGCAGCTTAGCGGGACAGGGCTTGACTGGGGCCAACGTCCTGACTTTC.

In its sample, this clonotype was seen a few times. The CDR3 DNA is TGTGCCAGCAGCCCACGGACAGTTGGAATCTACGAGCAGTACTTC. Protein product: CASSPRTVGIYEQYF. The chain employs TRBV7-2 and TRBJ2-4; D is possibly TRBD1 (6 bases). The last part of the DNA fits TRBJ2-7 better; the J call may be wrong. CDR1 and CDR2 (germline): SGHTA, FQGNSA. The length of the CDR3 is 15 residues.

Only a few counts were recorded for this clonotype. The chain has TRBV4-3 and TRBJ2-7, with 10 bases identical to TRBD2. The CDR3 is 22 residues long. The germline CDR1 and CDR2 sequences are LGHNA and YSLEER. With 4 bases clipped from V and 6 bases from J, the junction kept 30 bases outside the gene matches. CDR3 DNA sequence: TGCGCCAGCAGCCCAAAGGTCGAGCCCCCATACACTAGCGGGATTTTTTGGTCCGAGCAGTACTTC. This codes for CASSPKVEPPYTSGIFWSEQYF.

The V call is TRBV20-1, the J call TRBJ2-7; 7 bases fit TRBD1. CDR3 length: 15 amino acids. The V and J ends lost 0 bases and 3 bases, in that order; junction bases with no gene match: 8. Germline V gene lookup returns CDR1 DFQATT and CDR2 SNEGSKA (reference sequence). CDR3 loop: CSARDAAGGIYEQYF. CDR3 coding DNA: TGCAGTGCTAGAGATGCGGCAGGGGGTATCTACGAGCAGTACTTC.

This clonotype was seen a handful of times. This rearrangement joins TRBV7-7 to TRBJ2-5; tentatively, D is TRBD1 or TRBD2 (6 bases each). The V end was cut by 5 bases, the J end by 5 bases, with 12 bases between. Germline-derived CDR1 and CDR2 are SSHAT and FNYEAQ (reference sequence). The CDR3 runs to 13 residues. In DNA, the CDR3 is TGTGCCAGCAGCCACGGGGGCAGGGAGACCCAGTACTTC. Encoded protein: CASSHGGRETQYF.

This chain links TRBV29-1 with TRBJ2-6, with D hard to call. The CDR3 is made up of 15 amino acids. From germline, CDR1 is SQVTM and CDR2 ANQGSEA. The V end was cut by 1 base, the J end by 0 bases, with 7 bases between. The CDR3 here is CSVEVHASGANVLTF. CDR3 in DNA: TGCAGCGTTGAAGTCCATGCCTCTGGGGCCAACGTCCTGACTTTC.

The table lists this clonotype with a few counts. Here the CDR3 DNA reads TGCAGCGCCGCCTCAGGGGGCAGGAATGAGCAGTTCTTC. Encoded protein: CSAASGGRNEQFF. The chain employs TRBV29-1 and TRBJ2-1; 8 bases map to TRBD1. V shed 7 bases and J 7 bases; nucleotides not matched to a gene: 9. Germline CDR1 and CDR2: SQVTM and ANQGSEA. This CDR3 spans 13 amino acids.

This clonotype was recorded a few times. The rearrangement joins TRBV13 to TRBJ2-5, with D perhaps TRBD2 (6 bases). The ends were cut back, 4 bases at V and 3 bases at J, with 15 bases in the middle. The germline gives CDR1 PRHDT, CDR2 FYEKMQ (reference sequence). The CDR3 loop spans 15 amino acids. CDR3 protein: CASSSRLVPKETQYF. The CDR3 DNA is TGTGCCAGCAGCTCACGACTAGTCCCGAAAGAGACCCAGTACTTC.

The chain links TRBV10-3 to TRBJ2-7; 11 positions agree with TRBD2. V shed 5 bases, J shed 6 bases, and the junction held 6 bases outside the gene matches. The CDR3 length is 14 residues. Germline V gene data show CDR1 as ENHRY and CDR2 as SYGVKD. The CDR3 sequence is CAISRLAGGGEQYF. Here the CDR3 DNA reads TGTGCCATCAGTCGTCTAGCGGGGGGTGGCGAGCAGTACTTC.

Worth noting for this clonotype: It may be a read error: a sequence one base away is much more abundant. This chain links TRBV6-6 with TRBJ2-5; D gene unclear. Looked up from germline, CDR1 is MNHNY and CDR2 is SVGAGI (reference sequence). The CDR3 spans 12 residues. CDR3 DNA sequence: TGTGCCAGCAGGTACTCGAGAGAGACCCAGTACTTC. Translated, it gives CASRYSRETQYF.

This clonotype has a single count. The chain couples TRBV6-6 to TRBJ1-1; D not certain. Germline V lookup: CDR1 MNHNY, CDR2 SVGAGI (reference sequence). Trimming cost V 4 bases and J 0 bases, with 12 bases left between them. CDR3 size: 15 residues. CDR3 sequence: CASSLNPIMNTEAFF. CDR3 nucleotides: TGTGCCAGCAGTTTAAACCCAATAATGAACACTGAAGCTTTCTTT.

The CDR3 loop reads CSVESTTYEQYF. The CDR3 bases are TGCAGCGTTGAGTCGACAACCTACGAGCAGTACTTC. The chain recombines TRBV29-1 with TRBJ2-7; no firm D call. The CDR3 has 12 residues. Trimming left V 3 bases short and J 2 bases short, with 8 bases between. Germline V gives CDR1 SQVTM, CDR2 ANQGSEA.

This clonotype has just a few counts. The CDR3 region is CASSLNRGPGYTF. CDR3 bases: TGTGCCAGCAGCTTAAACAGGGGTCCTGGCTACACCTTC. The chain has TRBV7-9 and TRBJ1-2; TRBD1 matches at 7 bases. There are 13 residues in the CDR3. V was pared by 2 bases and J by 7 bases, with 4 bases of the junction left unmatched. Germline V gives CDR1 SEHNR, CDR2 FQNEAQ (reference sequence).

About this clonotype: The junction shows a germline mismatch at one end, possibly a read error. V is TRBV3-1 and J is TRBJ2-7; possible D gene TRBD2, 6 bases. The V gene's germline CDR1 is LGHDT and CDR2 YNNKEL (reference sequence). The CDR3 runs to 15 residues. CDR3 coding DNA: TGTGCCAGCAGTCCCTGGGTCGGGAGCTCCCACGAGCAGTACTTC. Its translation: CASSPWVGSSHEQYF.

The CDR3 sequence is CASSLLAGDFQETQYF. In nucleotides, the CDR3 is TGTGCCAGCAGCTTACTAGCGGGGGACTTCCAAGAGACCCAGTACTTC. The rearrangement joins TRBV13 to TRBJ2-5; TRBD2 matches 10 bases. Unmatched junction bases numbered 4, after V lost 2 bases and J lost 1 base. The CDR3 length is 16 residues. The V gene's germline CDR1 is PRHDT and CDR2 FYEKMQ (reference sequence).

This clonotype was detected only once. V usage is TRBV28 and J usage is TRBJ1-2; the D is unclear. The germline V and J ends were trimmed by 6 bases and 8 bases, with 13 bases remaining between them. This CDR3 has 12 amino acids. Germline V gives CDR1 MDHEN, CDR2 SYDVKM. CDR3 nucleotides: TGTGCCAGCAGCAGACCTAACTGGGGCTACACCTTC. It encodes CASSRPNWGYTF.

A note on this clonotype: This clone may be a read error of a much larger clone one base away. The chain is built from TRBV5-6 and TRBJ2-4; tentatively, D is TRBD1 or TRBD2 (5 bases each). V shed 1 base and J shed 13 bases, with 12 bases lying between them. Germline CDR1 is SGHDT and CDR2 is YYEEEE. The CDR3 contains 12 residues. The CDR3 DNA reads TGTGCCAGCAGCTTGTTGGGGGACGTGCAGTACTTC. Protein product: CASSLLGDVQYF.

The V and J genes are TRBV20-1 and TRBJ2-1; 9 bases fit TRBD2. The junction had 9 bases not matched to a gene; V was cut back by 6 bases and J by 6 bases. The germline gives CDR1 DFQATT, CDR2 SNEGSKA (reference sequence). The CDR3 has 14 amino acids. Here the CDR3 reads CSARGGRALNEQFF. CDR3 nucleotide sequence: TGCAGTGCCAGGGGCGGGAGGGCCCTCAATGAGCAGTTCTTC.

A note on this clonotype: The conserved phenylalanine or tryptophan normally closing the CDR3 is absent here, so this likely arose from a read error. This chain uses TRBV4-2 with TRBJ2-7; perhaps D is TRBD1 or TRBD2 (5 bases each). Germline values: CDR1 LGHNA, CDR2 YNFKEQ. The CDR3 is made up of 16 amino acids. V was cut by 1 base and J by 2 bases, with 15 bases left in between. CDR3 bases: TGTGCCAGCAGCCAAGGGGTTGGGGGTTACACCTACGAGCAGTACTAC. It yields the protein CASSQGVGGYTYEQYY.

There are a few counts of this clonotype. The chain uses TRBV10-3 and TRBJ2-7; the D gene is possibly TRBD1 (6 bases). The CDR3 has 11 residues. With 10 bases removed from V and 7 bases from J, the gap between germline ends came to 14 bases. Germline V gene sequence: CDR1 ENHRY, CDR2 SYGVKD. The CDR3 DNA is TGTGCCACCGGACAGTTTTGGGAGCAGTACTTC. Its protein is CATGQFWEQYF.